The next 14 T cell receptor beta chains were all read from a single sample in a study of siplizumab effects on memory and regulatory T cells. The table came from immunoSEQ multiplex PCR; TCRdb's copy has only in-frame clones and leaves some out. The sample shows 100,000 or so clones, 90% to 95% of them seen only once. Input material: CD4+ T cells sorted from blood. The receptors were gathered from a human donor in good health.

This clone was recorded once. The J gene is TRBJ2-3, the V gene TRBV25-1; 8 bases are a match to TRBD2. V lost 3 bases and J lost 3; bases outside the gene matches: 11. This CDR3 spans 17 amino acids. CDR1 is MGHDK, CDR2 SYGVNS, per germline. CDR3 residues: CASSDPILAGGTDTQYF. The CDR3 DNA is TGTGCCAGCAGTGACCCCATCCTAGCGGGCGGGACAGATACGCAGTATTTT.

J is TRBJ2-5 and V is TRBV21-1; TRBD1 is the table's D call and was not checked against the DNA. TRBV21-1 is a recognized pseudogene. This CDR3 comprises 15 residues. The CDR3 region has the DNA TGTGCCAGCAGCAAAGCGGGACAGTCAAAAGAGACCCAGTACTTC. Protein product: CASSKAGQSKETQYF.

The chain has TRBV19 and TRBJ2-7; TRBD1 matches 9 bases. Trimming removed 7 bases from V and 4 bases from J; junction bases left unmatched: 11. This CDR3 spans 15 amino acids. CDR1 and CDR2 (germline): LNHDA, SQIVND (reference sequence). The CDR3 coding sequence is TGTGCCAGTAAGGAGAAAACAGGGGGCCATTACGAGCAGTACTTC. Amino acid sequence: CASKEKTGGHYEQYF.

The chain joins TRBV5-4 to TRBJ1-5; possible D gene TRBD1, 6 bases. The CDR3 consists of 13 residues. CDR1 is SGHNT, CDR2 YYREEE, per germline (reference sequence). V lost 9 bases and J 0 bases, leaving 10 bases between the germline ends. The CDR3 DNA reads as TGTGCCACCCACAGGGATAGCAATCAGCCCCAGCATTTT. Translating it yields CATHRDSNQPQHF.

This chain links TRBV10-2 with TRBJ2-7, with a weak D call TRBD2 (6 bases). The CDR3 is 11 amino acids. In germline, CDR1 is WSHSY, CDR2 SAAADI. The V end was cut by 7 bases, the J end by 4 bases, with 8 bases between. CDR3 nucleotides: TGCGCCAGCACGCGGGGATACGAGCAGTACTTC. It specifies CASTRGYEQYF.

V is TRBV7-2 and J is TRBJ2-7; D possibly corresponds to TRBD1 (6 bases). CDR3 size: 13 residues. Germline V lookup: CDR1 SGHTA, CDR2 FQGNSA. The germline V and J ends were trimmed by 3 bases and 4 bases, with 10 bases remaining between them. The DNA of the CDR3 is TGTGCCAGCAGCTTCGGGACAATTTACGAGCAGTACTTC. Amino acids: CASSFGTIYEQYF.

This chain uses TRBV29-1 with TRBJ2-3; D possibly matches TRBD1 or TRBD2 (5 bases each). The germline V gene encodes CDR1 SQVTM and CDR2 ANQGSEA. Between the trimmed V and J ends, which lost 0 bases and 5 bases, there was a span of 15 bases. This CDR3 has 15 residues. The CDR3 nucleotides are TGCAGCGTTGAAGATTGGGGCGGGCCCGGAGATACGCAGTATTTT. Translating gives CSVEDWGGPGDTQYF.

The V call is TRBV27, the J call TRBJ1-5, with D possibly matching TRBD1 (5 bases). This CDR3 is built from 14 residues. Trimming cost V 4 bases and J 3 bases, with 10 bases left between them. CDR1 is MNHEY, CDR2 SMNVEV, per germline (reference sequence). CDR3 protein: CASSSTELNQPQHF. The CDR3 DNA reads TGTGCCAGCAGTTCGACAGAGCTCAATCAGCCCCAGCATTTT.

V usage is TRBV19 and J usage is TRBJ2-5; maybe TRBD1 (6 bases). The CDR3 extends over 13 amino acids. V shed 8 bases and J shed 1 base, with 11 bases lying between them. CDR1 is LNHDA and CDR2 is SQIVND in the germline V gene (reference sequence). DNA for the CDR3: TGTGCCAGTGATGGGGGCCCCCAAGAGACCCAGTACTTC. It is translated as CASDGGPQETQYF.

V usage is TRBV9 and J usage is TRBJ1-1; D remains unclear. Germline CDR1 SGDLS, CDR2 YYNGEE. Deletions cut 3 bases from V and 5 bases from J, with 17 bases between. The CDR3 totals 15 residues. This CDR3 is CASSAGGWAGTEAFF. CDR3 DNA sequence: TGTGCCAGCAGCGCCGGCGGGTGGGCGGGAACTGAAGCTTTCTTT.

The chain recombines TRBV6-5 with TRBJ1-4, with unresolved D. With 6 bases removed from V and 0 bases from J, the gap between germline ends came to 11 bases. CDR3 length: 15 residues. The germline CDR1 and CDR2 sequences are MNHEY and SVGAGI. CDR3 in DNA: TGTGCCAGCAGCCGATGGAGTGCAACTAATGAAAAACTGTTTTTT. Translation: CASSRWSATNEKLFF.

This chain links TRBV6-4 with TRBJ2-3; TRBD2 agrees at 11 bases. Unmatched junction bases numbered 8, after V lost 5 bases and J lost 4 bases. The CDR3 runs 16 residues. Germline loops: CDR1 MRHNA, CDR2 SNTAGT. CDR3 coding DNA: TGTGCCAGCAGTCTATCCGGGACTAGCGGAGCAGATACGCAGTATTTT. Protein sequence: CASSLSGTSGADTQYF.

The rearrangement joins TRBV6-1 to TRBJ1-3, with D possibly matching TRBD1 (6 bases). Per germline, CDR1 MNHNS and CDR2 SASEGT. The CDR3 has 14 residues. The V gene lost 10 bases and the J gene lost 0 bases, with 13 bases spanning the gap. The DNA of the CDR3 is TGTGCCACCCAAGGACAGAACTCTGGAAACACCATATATTTT. As protein: CATQGQNSGNTIYF.

The chain is built from TRBV6-4 and TRBJ2-1, with 12 bases identical to TRBD2. Germline CDR1 MRHNA, CDR2 SNTAGT. J lost 5 bases, V lost 6 bases, and 5 bases had no gene match. The CDR3 consists of 15 residues. CDR3 protein: CASSLTSGGNNEQFF. CDR3 bases: TGTGCCAGCAGCCTTACTAGCGGGGGGAACAATGAGCAGTTCTTC.